This T cell receptor (beta chain) was sequenced for a study of T cells in Graves' hyperthyroidism and ophthalmopathy. This clonotype was found many times. TCR beta CDR3 regions were amplified from RNA. A set of HTBI primers served as the primers for a first-round RT-PCR of the TCR CDR3. From the multiplex PCR reads, TCRdb called clonotypes with MiXCR, one entry per CDR3 protein. The sample lists a few hundred thousand distinct CDR3 sequences, 46% occurring once. Between the trimmed V and J ends, which lost 3 bases and 4 bases, there was a span of 13 bases. The CDR3 runs to 14 residues. Sequencing input: peripheral blood or thyroid tissue (not recorded which). This TCR derives from an adult woman with Graves' disease, either hyperthyroidism or ophthalmopathy (not recorded which). V gene TRBV12-3 or TRBV12-4 combines with J gene TRBJ2-7, with D perhaps matching TRBD1 (6 bases). The CDR3 DNA reads as TGTGCCAGCAGTTTGGCGGTTCAGGGGTACGAGCAGTACTTC. Amino acids: CASSLAVQGYEQYF.